A selection of T cell receptor beta chains follows, all from one sample in a study of shared clonotypes between healthy human individuals. Only in-frame clones appear in the TCRdb table, and some are missing; sequencing was by immunoSEQ multiplex PCR. The sample consists of fewer than 130,000 clones, 67% of them appearing once. The sample comprised memory CD8+ T cells sorted from blood. The receptor source for this set is a woman in her 30s in good health. Both conserved end residues are part of each CDR3. Each record gives: CDR3 protein, CDR3 DNA, CDR3 length, D gene, clone size, J gene, V gene. The D gene is left open where the match is weak. Rows may omit the clone size; those that give it use once, few, many or a size class.

cdr3_aa: CASSDRRDRDIPYNEQFF
cdr3_nt: TGTGCCAGCAGTGATCGCCGGGACAGGGACATCCCATACAATGAGCAGTTCTTC
cdr3_length: 18
d_call: TRBD1
clone_size: NA
j_call: TRBJ2-1
v_call: TRBV25-1

cdr3_aa: CASSLARQVGLPYEQYF
cdr3_nt: TGTGCCAGCAGCTTAGCAAGGCAGGTTGGGTTGCCCTACGAGCAGTACTTC
cdr3_length: 17
d_call: NA
clone_size: NA
j_call: TRBJ2-7
v_call: TRBV7-9

cdr3_aa: CASSQDAQGGNTIYF
cdr3_nt: TGCGCCAGCAGCCAAGATGCCCAGGGGGGAAACACCATATATTTT
cdr3_length: 15
d_call: NA
clone_size: many
j_call: TRBJ1-3
v_call: TRBV4-1

cdr3_aa: CASSQATSGDYNEQFF
cdr3_nt: TGTGCCAGCAGCCAAGCAACTAGCGGGGATTACAATGAGCAGTTCTTC
cdr3_length: 16
d_call: TRBD2
clone_size: few
j_call: TRBJ2-1
v_call: TRBV4-2

cdr3_aa: CASSVSRTYEQYF
cdr3_nt: TGTGCCAGCAGCGTATCTCGCACCTACGAGCAGTACTTC
cdr3_length: 13
d_call: NA
clone_size: NA
j_call: TRBJ2-7
v_call: TRBV9

cdr3_aa: CASSHGSWVMNTEAFF
cdr3_nt: TGTGCCAGCAGCCACGGGAGTTGGGTCATGAACACTGAAGCTTTCTTT
cdr3_length: 16
d_call: NA
clone_size: NA
j_call: TRBJ1-1
v_call: TRBV28

cdr3_aa: CASSLSLEQYF
cdr3_nt: TGTGCCAGCAGTTTAAGTCTGGAGCAGTACTTC
cdr3_length: 11
d_call: NA
clone_size: NA
j_call: TRBJ2-7
v_call: TRBV28

cdr3_aa: CASSEEGDRPNYEQYF
cdr3_nt: TGTGCCAGCAGTGAAGAGGGGGACAGGCCTAACTACGAGCAGTACTTC
cdr3_length: 16
d_call: TRBD1
clone_size: NA
j_call: TRBJ2-7
v_call: TRBV25-1

cdr3_aa: CQVGGPSTEAFF
cdr3_nt: TGTCAGGTGGGGGGGCCGAGCACTGAAGCTTTCTTT
cdr3_length: 12
d_call: NA
clone_size: few
j_call: TRBJ1-1
v_call: TRBV28

cdr3_aa: CAPRGYGYTF
cdr3_nt: TGTGCCCCCCGCGGGTATGGCTACACCTTC
cdr3_length: 10
d_call: NA
clone_size: NA
j_call: TRBJ1-2
v_call: TRBV2

cdr3_aa: CSAMGSYEQYF
cdr3_nt: TGCAGTGCTATGGGCTCTTACGAGCAGTACTTC
cdr3_length: 11
d_call: NA
clone_size: NA
j_call: TRBJ2-7
v_call: TRBV20-1

cdr3_aa: CASSETHESQKLFF
cdr3_nt: TGTGCCAGCAGTGAAACCCACGAAAGCCAAAAACTGTTTTTT
cdr3_length: 14
d_call: NA
clone_size: medium-sized
j_call: TRBJ1-4
v_call: TRBV6-1

cdr3_aa: CSVLDSYEQYF
cdr3_nt: TGCAGCGTTTTGGACAGCTACGAGCAGTACTTC
cdr3_length: 11
d_call: NA
clone_size: NA
j_call: TRBJ2-7
v_call: TRBV29-1

cdr3_aa: CASSLGQGGYEKLFF
cdr3_nt: TGTGCCAGCAGTCTCGGGCAGGGAGGATACGAAAAACTGTTTTTT
cdr3_length: 15
d_call: NA
clone_size: NA
j_call: TRBJ1-4
v_call: TRBV2

cdr3_aa: CASSQGTGSGANVLTF
cdr3_nt: TGTGCCAGCAGCCAAGGGACAGGCTCTGGGGCCAACGTCCTGACTTTC
cdr3_length: 16
d_call: TRBD1
clone_size: many
j_call: TRBJ2-6
v_call: TRBV4-2

cdr3_aa: CSGGSYNEQFF
cdr3_nt: TGCAGTGGAGGCTCCTACAATGAGCAGTTCTTC
cdr3_length: 11
d_call: NA
clone_size: NA
j_call: TRBJ2-1
v_call: TRBV20-1

cdr3_aa: CASSEGLAGGGTQYF
cdr3_nt: TGTGCCAGCAGTGAAGGCCTAGCGGGAGGAGGGACCCAGTACTTC
cdr3_length: 15
d_call: TRBD2
clone_size: NA
j_call: TRBJ2-5
v_call: TRBV2

cdr3_aa: CASSDGESTDTQYF
cdr3_nt: TGTGCCAGCAGTGACGGGGAAAGCACAGATACGCAGTATTTT
cdr3_length: 14
d_call: NA
clone_size: NA
j_call: TRBJ2-3
v_call: TRBV6-4

cdr3_aa: CASSPRKGSGANVLTF
cdr3_nt: TGTGCCAGCAGCCCCCGGAAGGGGTCAGGGGCCAACGTCCTGACTTTC
cdr3_length: 16
d_call: NA
clone_size: many
j_call: TRBJ2-6
v_call: TRBV7-2

cdr3_aa: CASSTRITGPIHNEQFF
cdr3_nt: TGCGCCAGCAGCACCAGAATAACAGGTCCCATACACAATGAGCAGTTCTTC
cdr3_length: 17
d_call: NA
clone_size: NA
j_call: TRBJ2-1
v_call: TRBV5-1

cdr3_aa: CASSVTGAWNIQYF
cdr3_nt: TGTGCCAGCAGCGTGACAGGGGCTTGGAACATTCAGTACTTC
cdr3_length: 14
d_call: TRBD1
clone_size: NA
j_call: TRBJ2-4
v_call: TRBV6-1

cdr3_aa: CASQQLGLNTEAFF
cdr3_nt: TGTGCCAGTCAACAACTGGGACTGAACACTGAAGCTTTCTTT
cdr3_length: 14
d_call: NA
clone_size: NA
j_call: TRBJ1-1
v_call: TRBV19

cdr3_aa: CASSTSALDTQYF
cdr3_nt: TGTGCCAGTAGTACCTCCGCTTTGGATACGCAGTATTTT
cdr3_length: 13
d_call: NA
clone_size: NA
j_call: TRBJ2-3
v_call: TRBV19

cdr3_aa: CASSLLGKDNEQFF
cdr3_nt: TGCGCCAGCAGCTTGTTGGGAAAGGACAATGAGCAGTTCTTC
cdr3_length: 14
d_call: NA
clone_size: NA
j_call: TRBJ2-1
v_call: TRBV5-1

cdr3_aa: CASSLSSADRTYYEQYF
cdr3_nt: TGTGCCAGCAGTTTAAGTTCAGCGGATAGGACCTACTACGAGCAGTACTTC
cdr3_length: 17
d_call: NA
clone_size: NA
j_call: TRBJ2-7
v_call: TRBV28

cdr3_aa: CASSYTGTAEQYF
cdr3_nt: TGTGCCAGCAGTTACACCGGGACAGCCGAGCAGTACTTC
cdr3_length: 13
d_call: TRBD1
clone_size: few
j_call: TRBJ2-7
v_call: TRBV6-5